The next 17 T cell receptor beta chains were all read from a single sample in a study of identical twins. TCRdb reanalysed the 5' RACE reads using MiXCR and keeps one entry per CDR3 protein. Among 600,000 to 800,000 distinct CDR3 sequences, less than 25% were seen once, and the ten largest hold 4% to 5.5%. Another study also made use of these data, one on T cells expressing NK-cell markers.

The specimen was PBMCs. These receptors originate from a woman between 18 and 29 years old in good health.

This clonotype was recorded many times. The J gene is TRBJ2-5, the V gene TRBV12-3 or TRBV12-4; weak D call: TRBD1 (5 bases). Trimming removed 4 bases from V and 5 bases from J, with 11 bases in between. This CDR3 is built from 13 residues. CDR3 sequence: CASSSPGKETQYF. CDR3 DNA: TGTGCCAGCAGTTCGCCAGGGAAGGAGACCCAGTACTTC.

This chain uses TRBV5-1 with TRBJ1-1; no definite D call. This CDR3 region has 12 residues. V lost 7 bases, J lost 3 bases, and 10 bases lay in between. Germline V gene data show CDR1 as SGHRS and CDR2 as YFSETQ. CDR3 in DNA: TGCGCCAGCCGGACGGCAGACACTGAAGCTTTCTTT. It specifies CASRTADTEAFF.

V gene TRBV10-3 combines with J gene TRBJ2-1, with unresolved D. Trimming shortened V by 8 bases and J by 3 bases, and 17 bases separated the two germline ends. CDR3 length: 15 amino acids. Looked up from germline, CDR1 is ENHRY and CDR2 is SYGVKD. The CDR3, as DNA: TGTGCCATCGGACCGAGAGCAGGAATCTACAATGAGCAGTTCTTC. It yields the protein CAIGPRAGIYNEQFF.

This clonotype has a count of ten or more. This sequence joins TRBV6-1 and TRBJ2-1, with 7 bases that match TRBD2. This CDR3 contains 14 residues. With 8 bases clipped from V and 4 bases from J, the junction kept 8 bases outside the gene matches. CDR1 and CDR2 (germline): MNHNS, SASEGT. The CDR3 coding sequence is TGTGCCAGCCGCGGGAGCTCTACTTACAATGAGCAGTTCTTC. Its translation: CASRGSSTYNEQFF.

This clonotype was seen more than once but under ten times. The V call is TRBV27, the J call TRBJ2-1; tentative D call: TRBD2 (5 bases). Between the trimmed V and J ends, which lost 0 bases and 13 bases, there was a span of 13 bases. CDR3 length: 13 residues. Germline CDR1 MNHEY, CDR2 SMNVEV (reference sequence). The CDR3 sequence is CASSLSGRRDQFF. The CDR3 nucleotides are TGTGCCAGCAGTTTATCGGGGAGACGAGATCAGTTCTTC.

The chain joins TRBV12-3 or TRBV12-4 to TRBJ2-5; possibly TRBD2 for D (5 bases). The CDR3 totals 12 residues. V lost 3 bases and J lost 10, with 12 bases in between. CDR3 DNA: TGTGCCAGCAGTTTTCACCCCGGGAACCAGTACTTC. The encoded protein is CASSFHPGNQYF.

This clonotype came up many times. The chain combines TRBV3-1 with TRBJ2-3; TRBD2 might be the D (5 bases). The CDR3 has 15 amino acids. The germline V gene has CDR1 LGHDT and CDR2 YNNKEL (reference sequence). V gave up 7 bases and J gave up 4 bases, with 18 bases separating them. The CDR3 loop is CASTPEAGEPDTQYF. The CDR3 DNA is TGTGCCAGCACCCCGGAGGCCGGAGAACCAGATACGCAGTATTTT.

The chain recombines TRBV7-9 with TRBJ2-7; D gene uncertain. Per the germline V gene, CDR1 is SEHNR and CDR2 is FQNEAQ (reference sequence). The CDR3 covers 14 residues. Trimming stripped 5 bases from V and 7 bases from J, with 18 bases between. CDR3 amino acids: CASSPPNLTWEQYF. CDR3 DNA sequence: TGTGCCAGCAGCCCTCCGAACCTCACTTGGGAGCAGTACTTC.

In its sample, this clonotype was seen many times. No conserved phenylalanine or tryptophan is present at the end of the CDR3, so a read error is the likely explanation. Because the CDR3's place on the DNA is in doubt, the DNA is left out and the CDR3 is given as listed by TCRdb. The V and J genes are TRBV18 and TRBJ2-4; whether TRBD1, the table's D call, matches the DNA was not checked. Germline CDR1 is KGHSH and CDR2 is LQKENI. The CDR3 extends over 11 residues, inclusive of both ends. CDR3 sequence: CASSPPGQGVI.

The chain links TRBV7-2 to TRBJ1-1, with TRBD1 identical over 7 bases. The germline CDR1 and CDR2 sequences are SGHTA and FQGNSA. The CDR3 has 13 amino acids. Germline trimming cut 8 bases from V and 4 bases from J; bases unmatched to any gene: 7. CDR3 protein: CASGKQGTTEAFF. The CDR3 nucleotides read TGTGCCAGCGGAAAACAGGGGACCACTGAAGCTTTCTTT.

The chain employs TRBV7-9 and TRBJ1-1, with D possibly being TRBD1 (6 bases). Germline values: CDR1 SEHNR, CDR2 FQNEAQ (reference sequence). The V gene lost 5 bases and the J gene lost 4 bases, with 17 bases spanning the gap. The CDR3 covers 15 residues. The CDR3 protein is CASSDFQGSSTEAFF. Here the CDR3 DNA reads TGTGCCAGCAGCGATTTTCAGGGGTCGAGCACTGAAGCTTTCTTT. The variable domain in full, with the rest retrieved from reference TRBV7-9 and TRBJ1-1, is DTGVSQNPRHKITKRGQNVTFRCDPISEHNRLYWYRQTLGQGPEFLTYFQNEAQLEKSRLLSDRFSAERPKGSFSTLEIQRTEQGDSAMYLCASSDFQGSSTEAFFGQGTRLTVV.

In its sample, this clonotype was seen many times. The CDR3 DNA sequence: TGTGCCAGCAGTTCCCTAGGAAGGACACAAGAGACCCAGTACTTC. This codes for CASSSLGRTQETQYF. This chain joins TRBV12-3 or TRBV12-4 and TRBJ2-5; D might be TRBD1 (5 bases). This CDR3 has 15 residues. V was pared by 4 bases and J by 2 bases, with 14 bases between.

This clonotype was counted many times. The genes are TRBV12-3 or TRBV12-4 and TRBJ2-1; 7 bases map to TRBD2. Losses at the gene ends were 4 bases for V and 7 bases for J; bases not matched to a gene: 13. The CDR3 covers 16 residues. The CDR3 region has the DNA TGTGCCAGCAGTTCGCCGAGACTAGCCCTTGGGAATGAGCAGTTCTTC. It specifies CASSSPRLALGNEQFF.

This clonotype was counted a few times. The chain combines TRBV20-1 with TRBJ2-3, with 7 bases matching TRBD2. The CDR3 consists of 13 residues. Losses at the gene ends were 8 bases for V and 1 base for J; bases not matched to a gene: 6. Germline CDR1 is DFQATT and CDR2 is SNEGSKA (reference sequence). CDR3 sequence: CSSLAGGTDTQYF. The CDR3 DNA reads TGCAGTTCGTTAGCGGGCGGCACAGATACGCAGTATTTT.

The chain links TRBV18 to TRBJ2-7; D may be TRBD2 (5 bases). This CDR3 has 11 amino acids. CDR1 and CDR2 (germline): KGHSH, LQKENI. Trimming removed 2 bases from V and 7 bases from J, with 6 bases in between. In DNA form, the CDR3 reads TGTGCCAGCTCACCAAGCGGAGAGCAGTACTTC. Its protein product is CASSPSGEQYF. The full variable domain, with the rest looked up from reference TRBV18 and TRBJ2-7, is NAGVMQNPRHLVRRRGQEARLRCSPMKGHSHVYWYRQLPEEGLKFMVYLQKENIIDESGMPKERFSAEFPKEGPSILRIQQVVRGDSAAYFCASSPSGEQYFGPGTRLTVT.

The V gene is TRBV20-1, the J gene TRBJ2-3, with D possibly TRBD2 on 6 matching bases. V lost 6 bases, J lost 6 bases, and 16 bases lay in between. CDR1 DFQATT and CDR2 SNEGSKA come from the germline V gene (reference sequence). The CDR3 contains 13 residues. The DNA for the CDR3 is TGCAGTGCGGGATCCGGGGCGGGGGATACGCAGTATTTT. This translates into CSAGSGAGDTQYF.

The CDR3 region has the DNA TGTGCCAGCAGTGAGGGACTTACTCTTGTTGAGCAGTTCTTC. Protein product: CASSEGLTLVEQFF. The V call is TRBV6-1, the J call TRBJ2-1; D might be TRBD2 (6 bases). The CDR3 covers 14 residues. V gave up 3 bases and J gave up 9 bases, with 15 bases separating them. Germline CDR1 reads MNHNS; CDR2 reads SASEGT.